Below, 2 T cell receptor beta chains from the same sample are listed, as sequenced in a study of cytomegalovirus exposure and HLA in healthy donors. Vbeta (60) and Jbeta (13) primers were used in the PCR. TCRdb's table, derived via immunoSEQ multiplex PCR, lists solely in-frame clones and lacks some. Here the sample spans 140,000 to 150,000 clones, around 78% being singletons. The sequenced sample was PBMCs. Receptors were obtained from a middle-aged man in good health and CMV-seropositive.

The sample holds one count of this clone. This chain connects TRBV7-6 to TRBJ2-7, with a tentative D call TRBD1 (5 bases). Looked up from germline, CDR1 is SGHVS and CDR2 is FNYEAQ. This CDR3 has 15 amino acids. Trimming took off 1 base at V and 0 bases at J, with 10 bases between the two ends. The CDR3 sequence is CASSLGQGNSYEQYF. In DNA, the CDR3 is TGTGCCAGCAGCTTAGGGCAGGGCAACTCCTACGAGCAGTACTTC.

The chain combines TRBV5-6 with TRBJ2-3; 9 nucleotides line up with TRBD1. J was trimmed by 4 bases and V by 6 bases; bases with no gene match: 12. Germline loops: CDR1 SGHDT, CDR2 YYEEEE. The length of the CDR3 is 16 residues. The CDR3, as DNA: TGTGCCAGCACCCCGAGAAGGACAGGGGCGGCAGATACGCAGTATTTT. As protein: CASTPRRTGAADTQYF.